Listed below are T cell receptor beta chains from one sample, sequenced in a study of beta chain features in type 1 diabetes. Profiled with immunoSEQ multiplex PCR; TCRdb holds only in-frame clones, not every one. The table includes more than 150,000 clones, 10% to 15% detected once. The sample comprised central memory CD4+ T cells from blood. The origin of the receptors is a young woman in good health. Both conserved end residues are part of each CDR3. A D gene is named only where the DNA matches it firmly. Clone sizes are given selectively: once, few, many, or a class where the clone is expanded.

TGTGCCAGCAGGCCAGGGGGAGACTATGGCTACACCTTC	CASRPGGDYGYTF	TRBV28	TRBJ1-2	TRBD1	few
TGTGCCAGCAGACAGGGGTGGAACAATGAGCAGTTCTTC	CASRQGWNNEQFF	TRBV28	TRBJ2-1	TRBD1	.
TGTGCCAGCAGTGATCCAGGGGAAAATGAAAAACTGTTTTTT	CASSDPGENEKLFF	TRBV25-1	TRBJ1-4	.	.
TGTGCCAGCGGAAATACCGGGGTCATGAACACTGAAGCTTTCTTT	CASGNTGVMNTEAFF	TRBV2	TRBJ1-1	.	.
TGTGCCAGCTCACCAAGGCGCCTAGCGGATACGCAGTATTTT	CASSPRRLADTQYF	TRBV18	TRBJ2-3	.	few
TGTGCCAGCGTCCGGGACAGCTCTGAAGCTTTCTTT	CASVRDSSEAFF	TRBV21-1	TRBJ1-1	.	.
TGTGCCAGCAGTGAGTCAGGGACTAGCGCATCCAATGAGCAGTTCTTC	CASSESGTSASNEQFF	TRBV25-1	TRBJ2-1	TRBD2	.
TGTGCCAGCAGCTTACAGGGGAGATACAATGAGCAGTTCTTC	CASSLQGRYNEQFF	TRBV7-2	TRBJ2-1	.	.
TGTGCCAGCAAACGGACAGGGGAAGGAGATACGCAGTATTTT	CASKRTGEGDTQYF	TRBV2	TRBJ2-3	TRBD1	few
TGCGCCAGCAGCCCAGGCGGGAGTATTGGGAATGAGCAGTTCTTC	CASSPGGSIGNEQFF	TRBV5-1	TRBJ2-1	TRBD2	.
TGTGCCAGCACGCCGACTAGCGGGAGCTACAATGAGCAGTTCTTC	CASTPTSGSYNEQFF	TRBV6-6	TRBJ2-1	TRBD2	.
TGCAGCGTTGCTGGGGGCGCCGGGTCAGATACGCAGTATTTT	CSVAGGAGSDTQYF	TRBV29-1	TRBJ2-3	.	few
TGTGCCAGCAGCTCCATTCCTGGACACTTTGAAGCTTTCTTT	CASSSIPGHFEAFF	TRBV7-9	TRBJ1-1	.	few
TGTGCCAGCAGCCCCTATATGAGCGCTGAGCAGTTCTTC	CASSPYMSAEQFF	TRBV7-9	TRBJ2-1	.	few
TGTGCCAGCAGCTTAGCGGGGGTCCGCGAGACCCAGTACTTC	CASSLAGVRETQYF	TRBV11-2	TRBJ2-5	.	.